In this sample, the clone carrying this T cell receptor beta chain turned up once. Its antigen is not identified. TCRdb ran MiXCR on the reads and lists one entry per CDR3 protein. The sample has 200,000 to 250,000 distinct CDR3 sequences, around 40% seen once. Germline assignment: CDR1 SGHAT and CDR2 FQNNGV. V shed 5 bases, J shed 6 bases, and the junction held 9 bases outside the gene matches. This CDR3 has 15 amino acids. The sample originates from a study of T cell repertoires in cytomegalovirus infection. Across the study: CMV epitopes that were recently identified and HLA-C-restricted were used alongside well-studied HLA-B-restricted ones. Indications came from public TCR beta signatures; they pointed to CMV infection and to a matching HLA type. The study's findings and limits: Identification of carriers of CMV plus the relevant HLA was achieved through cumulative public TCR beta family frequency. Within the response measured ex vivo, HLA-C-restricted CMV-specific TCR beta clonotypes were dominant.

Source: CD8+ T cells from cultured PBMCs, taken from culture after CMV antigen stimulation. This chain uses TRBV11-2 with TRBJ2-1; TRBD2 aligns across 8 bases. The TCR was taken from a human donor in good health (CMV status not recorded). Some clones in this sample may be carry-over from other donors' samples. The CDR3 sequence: CASSETSGGGNEQFF. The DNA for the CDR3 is TGTGCCAGCAGCGAAACTAGCGGAGGGGGCAATGAGCAGTTCTTC.